A single sample gave rise to the 21 T cell receptor beta chains below, sequenced in a study. In TCRdb, the 5' RACE reads were re-called with MiXCR into one record per CDR3 protein. Seen here are tens of thousands of distinct CDR3 sequences, roughly 30% observed once, and the top ten hold approximately 3.2%. Sequenced: tumor-infiltrating memory CD4+ T cells sorted from the breast tumor. Subset defined: memory CD4+ T cells, CD4+CD45RO+CD25-. These receptors all stem from a female donor with breast cancer.

This clonotype appeared a few times. The chain carries TRBV4-3 and TRBJ2-1, with TRBD1 matching 8 bases. This CDR3 contains 15 residues. Germline trimming cut 0 bases from V and 6 bases from J; bases unmatched to any gene: 4. Germline V CDR1 and CDR2: LGHNA, YSLEER. The CDR3 nucleotides read TGCGCCAGCAGCCAAGATAGGACAGGGCTCAATGAGCAGTTCTTC. Amino acid sequence: CASSQDRTGLNEQFF.

This clonotype has only a few counts. The chain joins TRBV10-3 to TRBJ1-1; D perhaps matches TRBD1 (5 bases). Germline CDR1 is ENHRY and CDR2 is SYGVKD. This CDR3 has 14 residues. Trimming took 9 bases from V and 1 from J, leaving 15 bases between them. The CDR3 region is CAIGRTGTNTEAFF. CDR3 DNA sequence: TGTGCCATTGGGAGAACAGGAACGAACACTGAAGCTTTCTTT.

Turning to this clonotype: At one boundary the junction diverges from the germline segment, which might be a read error. The V and J genes are TRBV28 and TRBJ2-1; D is undetermined. Per the germline V gene, CDR1 is MDHEN and CDR2 is SYDVKM. The CDR3 runs to 13 residues. The CDR3 loop is CASISALYNEQFF. Written as DNA, the CDR3 is TGTGCCAGCATCTCAGCCCTCTACAACGAGCAGTTCTTC. Full variable domain (missing parts from reference TRBV28 and TRBJ2-1): DVKVTQSSRYLVKRTGEKVFLECVQDMDHENMFWYRQDPGLGLRLIYFSYDVKMKEKGDIPEGYSVSREKKERFSLILESASTNQTSMYLCASISALYNEQFFGPGTRLTVL.

The chain has TRBV9 and TRBJ2-1, with a tentative D call TRBD2 (5 bases). The CDR3 has 15 residues. CDR1 is SGDLS and CDR2 is YYNGEE in the germline V gene. V lost 4 bases, J lost 12 bases, and 23 bases lay in between. The CDR3 nucleotides read TGTGCCAGCAGCTTGAGGACGGACCCCTACAGCGGGCAGTTCTTC. This gives the protein CASSLRTDPYSGQFF.

This clonotype was counted between two and nine times. As DNA, the CDR3 is TGTGCCTCCCAAGGCGACAGCCTCTCCTACGAGCAGTACTTC. Its protein is CASQGDSLSYEQYF. This rearrangement joins TRBV6-2 or TRBV6-3 to TRBJ2-7, with D possibly matching TRBD1 (5 bases). The germline V and J ends were trimmed by 11 bases and 0 bases, with 17 bases remaining between them. This CDR3 contains 14 residues. From germline, CDR1 is MNHEY and CDR2 SVGEGT.

This clonotype has a handful of counts. This chain links TRBV13 with TRBJ1-1; no clear D gene. V was trimmed by 3 bases and J by 7 bases, leaving 12 bases between them. The CDR3 runs 13 residues. Germline V gene data show CDR1 as PRHDT and CDR2 as FYEKMQ (reference sequence). CDR3 in amino acids: CASSFQSRLEAFF. The CDR3 DNA reads as TGTGCCAGCAGCTTCCAATCGAGACTTGAAGCTTTCTTT.

The V gene is TRBV5-1, the J gene TRBJ1-2; tentatively, D is TRBD1 (5 bases). Germline V CDR1 and CDR2: SGHRS, YFSETQ. This CDR3 spans 12 amino acids. V was shortened by 4 bases and J by 13 bases, with 17 bases between the two germline ends. CDR3 bases: TGCGCCAGCAGCGCGGGCCCACAGGAGCCCACCTTC. This codes for CASSAGPQEPTF.

J is TRBJ2-1 and V is TRBV7-6; 7 nucleotides agree with TRBD2. Germline V gene sequence: CDR1 SGHVS, CDR2 FNYEAQ. The CDR3 runs 13 residues. As DNA, the CDR3 is TGTGCAACCGGGTCTAGCGGCCACAATGAGCAGTTCTTC. It encodes CATGSSGHNEQFF.

V is TRBV7-9 and J is TRBJ2-7; TRBD1 might be the D (6 bases). V lost 3 bases and J lost 6, with 12 bases in between. Germline-derived CDR1 and CDR2 are SEHNR and FQNEAQ (reference sequence). This CDR3 has 13 residues. CDR3 sequence: CASSFEQGGEQYF. The CDR3 nucleotides read TGTGCCAGCAGCTTTGAACAGGGTGGCGAGCAGTACTTC.

The rearrangement uses TRBV6-5 and TRBJ1-2, with D possibly being TRBD1 (5 bases). This CDR3 has 15 amino acids. Germline values: CDR1 MNHEY, CDR2 SVGAGI. V was shortened by 2 bases and J by 1 base, with 11 bases between the two germline ends. This CDR3 is CASSYRPGGNYGYTF. Written as DNA, the CDR3 is TGTGCCAGCAGTTACCGCCCTGGGGGTAACTATGGCTACACCTTC.

The J gene is TRBJ1-1, the V gene TRBV29-1; D is perhaps TRBD1 (6 bases). The CDR3 covers 12 residues. The germline V and J ends were trimmed by 7 bases and 3 bases, with 12 bases remaining between them. Germline CDR1 and CDR2: SQVTM and ANQGSEA. The CDR3 nucleotides are TGCAGCGGAGCTAGGGGGGACACTGAAGCTTTCTTT. It codes for CSGARGDTEAFF.

The chain links TRBV4-3 to TRBJ1-2, with D perhaps matching TRBD1 (6 bases). V lost 0 bases, J lost 7 bases, and 12 bases lay in between. The germline V gene has CDR1 LGHNA and CDR2 YSLEER. There are 14 residues in the CDR3. The CDR3 DNA is TGCGCCAGCAGCCAAGATGTCGGGGGCCGTGGCTACACCTTC. As protein: CASSQDVGGRGYTF.

This chain uses TRBV5-1 with TRBJ1-1; D not certain. V was shortened by 0 bases and J by 1 base, with 10 bases between the two germline ends. Per germline, CDR1 SGHRS and CDR2 YFSETQ. The CDR3 loop spans 15 amino acids. CDR3 loop: CASSLDMGRNTEAFF. In nucleotides, the CDR3 is TGCGCCAGCAGCTTGGACATGGGCCGGAACACTGAAGCTTTCTTT. The full variable domain, in which reference TRBV5-1 and TRBJ1-1 provide the parts outside the CDR3, is KAGVTQTPRYLIKTRGQQVTLSCSPISGHRSVSWYQQTPGQGLQFLFEYFSETQRNKGNFPGRFSGRQFSNSRSEMNVSTLELGDSALYLCASSLDMGRNTEAFFGQGTRLTVV.

The CDR3 spells CASSLAEKNTGELFF. The CDR3 DNA reads as TGCGCCAGCAGCTTAGCAGAAAAGAACACCGGGGAGCTGTTTTTT. J is TRBJ2-2 and V is TRBV5-1, with D hard to call. This CDR3 is 15 amino acids long. Trimming took 2 bases from V and 1 from J, leaving 9 bases between them. In germline, CDR1 is SGHRS, CDR2 YFSETQ.

Only a few counts were recorded for this clonotype. The rearrangement uses TRBV6-7 and TRBJ2-2; 9 bases fit TRBD1. TRBV6-7 is an ORF, and what it does is uncertain. CDR3 length equals 15 residues. V was pared by 6 bases and J by 1 base, with 3 bases of the junction left unmatched. CDR3 nucleotide sequence: TGTGCCAGCAGCCAGGGACAGGGGAACACCGGGGAGCTGTTTTTT. It yields the protein CASSQGQGNTGELFF.

This clonotype has a single count. The chain employs TRBV7-9 and TRBJ2-3; 7 bases map to TRBD2. CDR1 is SEHNR, CDR2 FQNEAQ, per germline (reference sequence). CDR3 size: 16 residues. V was pared by 2 bases and J by 4 bases, with 9 bases of the junction left unmatched. CDR3 loop: CASSLILGGSSDTQYF. CDR3 in DNA: TGTGCCAGCAGCTTAATCCTGGGAGGGAGTTCAGATACGCAGTATTTT.

J is TRBJ2-1 and V is TRBV28; D not certain. Germline CDR1 reads MDHEN; CDR2 reads SYDVKM. The germline V and J ends were trimmed by 4 bases and 6 bases, with 10 bases remaining between them. This CDR3 spans 13 amino acids. The CDR3 bases are TGTGCCAGCAGTTGGATGAGCAGCAATGAGCAGTTCTTC. It yields the protein CASSWMSSNEQFF.

The rearrangement uses TRBV20-1 and TRBJ2-7, with 11 bases identical to TRBD1. Trimming cost V 5 bases and J 2 bases; bases outside gene matches: 5. This CDR3 has 14 residues. The V gene's germline CDR1 is DFQATT and CDR2 SNEGSKA (reference sequence). CDR3 residues: CSASGTGGTYEQYF. CDR3 sequence (DNA): TGCAGTGCTTCCGGGACAGGGGGTACCTACGAGCAGTACTTC.

A few counts support this clonotype. J is TRBJ1-5 and V is TRBV6-5, with D possibly being TRBD1 (5 bases). This CDR3 contains 12 residues. V gave up 5 bases and J gave up 8 bases, with 10 bases separating them. Germline loops: CDR1 MNHEY, CDR2 SVGAGI. In DNA, the CDR3 is TGTGCCAGCAGTCAGGGTGAGGAGCCCCAGCATTTT. It codes for CASSQGEEPQHF.

This clonotype was seen more than once but under ten times. V and J are TRBV29-1 and TRBJ2-2; perhaps TRBD1 as D (6 bases). V lost 3 bases and J lost 1, with 6 bases in between. The CDR3 covers 13 residues. Germline CDR1 SQVTM, CDR2 ANQGSEA. CDR3 nucleotide sequence: TGCAGCGTTGACAGGGGGAACACCGGGGAGCTGTTTTTT. Translating it yields CSVDRGNTGELFF.

In this sample, this clonotype turned up a few times. V usage is TRBV7-2 and J usage is TRBJ2-3; weak D call: TRBD2 (6 bases). Looked up from germline, CDR1 is SGHTA and CDR2 is FQGNSA. Deletions cut 3 bases from V and 2 bases from J, with 18 bases between. This CDR3 is built from 17 residues. CDR3 DNA: TGTGCCAGCAGCTTCAAACCAGTCGGGAGAATCACAGATACGCAGTATTTT. Its protein product is CASSFKPVGRITDTQYF.